This T cell receptor beta chain was sequenced in a study of graft-versus-host responses after intestinal transplantation listed by TCRdb under 2021. Turning to the overall study: The transplants that recipients got were multivisceral, liver-intestinal, or isolated intestinal. After intestinal transplantation, graft-versus-host and host-versus-graft alloreactive T cell clones in the graft, circulation and bone marrow were tracked using bulk TCR-beta CDR3 sequencing. Every recipient was given anti-thymocyte globulin induction, followed by roughly 3 years of maintenance tacrolimus and steroids. A peak of at least 4% donor T cells among recipient peripheral blood mononuclear cells was the definition used for donor T cell macrochimerism. Rather than being sequenced by the commercial service, samples from a few later patients were sequenced in-house on an Illumina MiSeq and processed with MiXCR. A cohort of roughly 25 intestinal transplant recipients, including one retransplant, was enrolled, and 3 patients lacking pretransplant specimens were excluded. Alloreactive clones were identified by sequencing pre-transplant mixed lymphocyte reaction products and comparing these products with unstimulated pre-transplant donor and recipient T cells. What the study reported, not specific to this receptor: Conclusions were limited by the relatively low number and heterogeneity of intestinal transplant patients. In patients with donor T cell macrochimerism, the allografts had high GvH to HvG T cell clonal ratios. GvH clones were detected in recipient bone marrow, and some of these GvH clones were observed earlier in ileal mucosa or blood, consistent with an intestinal mucosal origin. Early after transplant, peak levels of circulating GvH clones were found to be associated with declines in HvG clones.

As concerns this clone: It lacks a known antigen. Per-base qualities were not stored, and no clone one base away is much larger.

The time point tag for this specimen amounts to: cells obtained before transplantation from donor or recipient. CD3+CD4+ and CD3+CD8+ populations were FACS-sorted from unstimulated pre-transplant donor and recipient cells taken from spleen or lymph nodes. Libraries were made using the immunoSEQ multiplex PCR assay. For most patients, genomic DNA was isolated using the Qiagen DNeasy Blood and Tissue Kit and was shipped frozen to Adaptive Biotechnologies for TCR sequencing. For most patients, high-throughput TCR-beta CDR3 sequencing of genomic DNA was performed by Adaptive Biotechnologies. For the original study's pipeline: TCR sequencing data for 15 to 20 patients were retrieved from Adaptive's ImmunoSEQ software; three other patients were processed with MiXCR and VDJtools. To correct CD4 versus CD8 sorting errors, any sequence found in both subsets at a frequency ratio below 5:1 was removed. CDR3 nucleotide sequences shared between donor and recipient were removed because the origin of such sequences could not be assigned. To count as alloreactive, a clone needed at least 2-fold expansion over unstimulated cells and a minimum CFSE-low frequency of 0.002% (template counts) or 0.001% (read counts). Clones were considered mappable if detected in sequenced pre-transplant spleen, lymph node, or MLR CFSE-low populations of the donor or recipient. The cumulative frequency of alloreactive clones was calculated as a percentage of all sequences, weighted by copy number. TCRdb provides this immuneACCESS table in a form limited to in-frame rearrangements. Some clones are lacking; in checked studies, under half of them reflect an unresolved V gene, and why the rest are absent is not known. V and J calls and clone size follow that table, whereas D and trimming were derived from the DNA. Present in this sample are over 70,000 clones, 80% to 85% of which were seen just once. The ten top clones hold 17% of the sample.

As encoded in the germline V gene, CDR1 is LGHNA while CDR2 is YNFKEQ. The V end gives up 6 bases and the J end 3 bases, leaving 5 bases in the junction not matched to a gene. There are 14 amino acids in the CDR3, from cysteine to phenylalanine inclusive. The entry retains the CDR3 DNA only, 42 bases that are in frame from base 1. The chain is assembled from TRBV4-2 and TRBJ2-1; 7 of the junction bases match TRBD2. This TCR came from a human donor who received an intestinal transplant. This specimen was unstimulated CD8+ T cells sorted from spleen or lymph node cells, taken before intestinal transplant. The CDR3 protein is CASRFSGRYNEQFF. The DNA sequence is as follows: TGTGCCAGCAGATTTAGCGGGCGCTACAATGAGCAGTTCTTC.